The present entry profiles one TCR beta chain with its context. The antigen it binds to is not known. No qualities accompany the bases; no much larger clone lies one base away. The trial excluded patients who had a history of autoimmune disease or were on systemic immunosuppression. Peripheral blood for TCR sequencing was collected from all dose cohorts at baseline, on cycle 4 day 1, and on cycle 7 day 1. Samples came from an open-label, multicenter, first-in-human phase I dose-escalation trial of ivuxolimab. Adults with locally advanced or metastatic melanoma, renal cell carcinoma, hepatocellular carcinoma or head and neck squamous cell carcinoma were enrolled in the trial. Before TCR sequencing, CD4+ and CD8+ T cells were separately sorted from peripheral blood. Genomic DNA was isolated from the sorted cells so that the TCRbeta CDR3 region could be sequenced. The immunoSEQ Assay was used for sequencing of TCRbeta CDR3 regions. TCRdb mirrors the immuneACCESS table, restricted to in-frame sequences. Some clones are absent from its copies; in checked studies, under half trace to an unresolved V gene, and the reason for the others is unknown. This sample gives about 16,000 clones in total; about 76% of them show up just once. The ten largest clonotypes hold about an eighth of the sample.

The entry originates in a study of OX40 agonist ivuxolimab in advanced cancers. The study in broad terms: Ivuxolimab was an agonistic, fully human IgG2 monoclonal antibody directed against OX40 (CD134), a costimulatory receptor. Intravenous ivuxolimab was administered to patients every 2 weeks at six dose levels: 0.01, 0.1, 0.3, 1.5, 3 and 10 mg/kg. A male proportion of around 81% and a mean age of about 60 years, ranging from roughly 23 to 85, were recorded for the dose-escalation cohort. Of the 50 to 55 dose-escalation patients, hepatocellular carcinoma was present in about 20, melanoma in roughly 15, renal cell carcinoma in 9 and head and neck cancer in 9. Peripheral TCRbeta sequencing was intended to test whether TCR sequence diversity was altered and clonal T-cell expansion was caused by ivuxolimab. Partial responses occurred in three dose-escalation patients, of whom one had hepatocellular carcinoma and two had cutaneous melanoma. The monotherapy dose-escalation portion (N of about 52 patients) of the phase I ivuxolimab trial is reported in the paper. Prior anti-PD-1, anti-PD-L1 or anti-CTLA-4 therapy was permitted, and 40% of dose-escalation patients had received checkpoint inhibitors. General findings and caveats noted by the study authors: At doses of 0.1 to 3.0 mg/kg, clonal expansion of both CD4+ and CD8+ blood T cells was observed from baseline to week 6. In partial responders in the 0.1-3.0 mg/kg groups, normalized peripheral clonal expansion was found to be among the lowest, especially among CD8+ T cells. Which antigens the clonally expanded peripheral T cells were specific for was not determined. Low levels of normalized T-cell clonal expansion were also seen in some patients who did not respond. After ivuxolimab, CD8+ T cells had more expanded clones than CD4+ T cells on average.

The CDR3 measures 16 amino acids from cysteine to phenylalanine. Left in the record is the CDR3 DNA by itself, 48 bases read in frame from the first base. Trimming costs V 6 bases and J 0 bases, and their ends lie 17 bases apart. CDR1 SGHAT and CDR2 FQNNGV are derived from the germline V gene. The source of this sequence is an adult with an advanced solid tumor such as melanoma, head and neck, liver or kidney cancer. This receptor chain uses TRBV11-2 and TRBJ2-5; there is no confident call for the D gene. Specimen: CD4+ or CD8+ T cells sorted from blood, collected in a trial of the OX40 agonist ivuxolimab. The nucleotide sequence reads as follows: TGTGCCAGCAGTCTAGGTCCGTCCATGGACCAAGAGACCCAGTACTTC. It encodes CASSLGPSMDQETQYF.